These 4 T cell receptor beta chains were all obtained from the same sample, sequenced in a study of OX40 agonist ivuxolimab in advanced cancers. The library was produced with the immunoSEQ multiplex PCR assay. The table comes from immuneACCESS by way of TCRdb, which keeps in-frame sequences with V and J called. Part of the clones is missing from these tables; in studies checked, under half for an unresolved V gene and the rest for unknown reasons. The sample includes fewer than 40,000 clones, with 65% to 80% observed a single time. The ten largest clones capture about an eighth of the sample. This specimen consisted of CD4+ or CD8+ T cells sorted from blood, obtained in a trial of the OX40 agonist ivuxolimab. Receptors originate from an adult with an advanced solid tumor such as melanoma, head and neck, liver or kidney cancer.

For the CDR3, the DNA is TGTGCCAGCAGCCCGGACAAAAACTATGGCTACACCTTC. Encoded protein: CASSPDKNYGYTF. V and J are TRBV7-2 and TRBJ1-2, with D possibly being TRBD1 (5 bases). CDR1 is SGHTA and CDR2 is FQGNSA in the germline V gene. V shed 5 bases and J shed 2 bases, with 9 bases lying between them. CDR3 size: 13 residues.

This chain uses TRBV19 with TRBJ1-4, with TRBD1 matching over 7 bases. With V trimmed by 4 bases and J by 8 bases, 7 bases remained unmatched. The CDR3 is made up of 14 amino acids. Per the germline V gene, CDR1 is LNHDA and CDR2 is SQIVND (reference sequence). The CDR3 loop is CASSKTGAGEKLFF. The CDR3 DNA follows: TGTGCCAGTAGTAAAACAGGGGCGGGAGAAAAACTGTTTTTT.

V and J are TRBV6-4 and TRBJ2-6; 7 bases fit TRBD1. J gave up 2 bases and V 3 bases, and 1 base lay outside the gene matches. This CDR3 comprises 15 residues. CDR1 is MRHNA and CDR2 is SNTAGT in the germline V gene. DNA of the CDR3: TGTGCCAGCAGTGAACAGGGGACTGGGGCCAACGTCCTGACTTTC. Translation: CASSEQGTGANVLTF.

The chain recombines TRBV5-1 with TRBJ1-1; TRBD1 is a possible D gene (6 bases). Germline V CDR1 and CDR2: SGHRS, YFSETQ. The CDR3 sequence is 15 residues long. V dropped 4 bases and J dropped 3 bases, with 16 bases sitting between them. Written as DNA, the CDR3 is TGCGCCAGCAGCCTCTCGCCAGGGGCGGACACTGAAGCTTTCTTT. Translated, it gives CASSLSPGADTEAFF.